The 14 T cell receptor beta chains reported below all come from one sample, sequenced in a study of read filtering for tumor transcriptome and immune sequencing. This library used 300 to 450 ng RNA and molecular barcoded adaptors spanning alpha/delta and beta/gamma chains. TCRdb ran MiXCR on the reads and lists one entry per CDR3 protein. Here the sample spans nearly 60,000 distinct CDR3 sequences, more than 9% being singletons. Sequences were obtained from a population of CD138-negative cells sorted from bone marrow. These receptors were collected from a donor over 35 with multiple myeloma.

The sample holds many counts of this clonotype. The chain carries TRBV20-1 and TRBJ1-1; D uncertain. V was shortened by 0 bases and J by 4 bases, with 12 bases between the two germline ends. Germline CDR1 and CDR2: DFQATT and SNEGSKA (reference sequence). The CDR3 contains 14 residues. The CDR3 DNA reads TGCAGTGCTAGAGAGGAGGGAGTGGGCACTGAAGCTTTCTTT. Protein: CSAREEGVGTEAFF.

This clonotype was seen once. The V and J genes are TRBV7-9 and TRBJ2-2; maybe TRBD2 (6 bases). CDR1 is SEHNR, CDR2 FQNEAQ, per germline (reference sequence). This CDR3 has 16 amino acids. The V end lost 3 bases, the J end lost 4 bases, and 15 bases lay between the germline ends. CDR3 residues: CASSFLASVGTGELFF. The DNA of the CDR3 is TGTGCCAGCAGCTTCCTAGCTAGCGTGGGCACCGGGGAGCTGTTTTTT.

In this sample, this clonotype turned up many times. The chain joins TRBV7-3 to TRBJ1-1; D ambiguous. The germline gives CDR1 SGHTA, CDR2 FQGTGA. V was trimmed by 1 base and J by 2 bases, leaving 5 bases between them. CDR3 length: 13 residues. The DNA of the CDR3 is TGTGCCAGCAGCTTAAGCAGAAACACTGAAGCTTTCTTT. The encoded protein is CASSLSRNTEAFF.

This clonotype was seen ten or more times. The chain links TRBV4-1 to TRBJ2-1; D unresolved. Trimming cost V 1 base and J 1 base, with 17 bases left between them. CDR3 length equals 18 residues. In germline, CDR1 is MGHRA, CDR2 YSYEKL. CDR3 DNA: TGCGCCAGCAGCCAAGGCTATGTCGGCGGCGGTTCCTACAATGAGCAGTTCTTC. Its translation: CASSQGYVGGGSYNEQFF.

This clonotype has a count of ten or more. The gene calls are TRBV5-1 and TRBJ2-1, with 7 bases fitting TRBD1. The germline gives CDR1 SGHRS, CDR2 YFSETQ. This CDR3 comprises 15 residues. J lost 6 bases, V lost 3 bases, and 9 bases had no gene match. CDR3 nucleotide sequence: TGCGCCAGCAGCTCCCGGGACAGTTGGACCAATGAGCAGTTCTTC. Translating gives CASSSRDSWTNEQFF.

This clonotype was observed a few times. Possible read error: a much larger clone is one base away. The DNA of the CDR3 is TGTGCCAGCAGCCTACGATCTGGGGTCAACGTCCTGACTTTC. Translating gives CASSLRSGVNVLTF. This chain connects TRBV6-2 or TRBV6-3 to TRBJ2-6; unclear D gene. Germline CDR1 is MNHEY and CDR2 is SVGEGT. The CDR3 contains 14 residues.

This clonotype was detected many times. The chain has TRBV13 and TRBJ1-5; maybe TRBD1 (5 bases). V dropped 7 bases and J dropped 5 bases, with 15 bases sitting between them. Germline CDR1 PRHDT, CDR2 FYEKMQ (reference sequence). CDR3 length: 14 residues. CDR3 sequence reads: CASTIGGAHQPQHF. As DNA, the CDR3 is TGTGCCAGCACCATCGGGGGAGCACATCAGCCCCAGCATTTT.

This clonotype occurred many times. CDR3 nucleotides: TGTGCCACCAGTGGACAAGTCAATCAGCCCCAGCATTTT. Its translation: CATSGQVNQPQHF. The chain employs TRBV15 and TRBJ1-5, with TRBD1 as a possible D gene (5 bases). Trimming cost V 6 bases and J 3 bases, with 9 bases left between them. The CDR3 consists of 13 residues. Germline V gene sequence: CDR1 LNHNV, CDR2 YYDKDF (reference sequence).

This clonotype showed up many times. The rearrangement links TRBV5-1 to TRBJ1-6, with unresolved D. Germline loops: CDR1 SGHRS, CDR2 YFSETQ. V lost 2 bases and J lost 13, with 16 bases in between. The CDR3 has 14 residues. The CDR3 protein is CASSFGDGPGPLHF. The CDR3 DNA reads TGCGCCAGCAGCTTCGGTGACGGACCTGGGCCCCTCCACTTT.

This clonotype was seen many times. The chain uses TRBV21-1 and TRBJ1-1; the table assigns TRBD1, which was not confirmed against the DNA. TRBV21-1 is recorded as a pseudogene. The CDR3 length is 17 residues. CDR3: CASSKERGGNDGTEAFF. The DNA for the CDR3 is TGTGCCAGCAGCAAAGAGAGGGGGGGGAATGACGGCACTGAAGCTTTCTTT.

This clonotype was recorded many times. This chain connects TRBV11-2 to TRBJ2-3, with D tentatively TRBD1 or TRBD2 (6 bases each). The germline CDR1 and CDR2 sequences are SGHAT and FQNNGV. The CDR3 loop spans 17 amino acids. The V gene lost 5 bases and the J gene lost 2 bases, with 20 bases spanning the gap. CDR3 region: CASSPGEGVHFTDTQYF. CDR3 nucleotide sequence: TGTGCCAGCAGCCCGGGAGAGGGGGTTCACTTCACAGATACGCAGTATTTT.

This clonotype was seen ten or more times. In nucleotides, the CDR3 is TGTGCCAGCAGCCCATCAGGGACAACCGAGACCCAGTACTTC. Translating gives CASSPSGTTETQYF. The rearrangement links TRBV11-2 to TRBJ2-5, with D perhaps TRBD1 (6 bases). The CDR3 length is 14 residues. The ends were cut back, 5 bases at V and 5 bases at J, with 15 bases in the middle. Germline lookup yields CDR1 SGHAT and CDR2 FQNNGV.

Note on this clonotype: A much larger clone lies a single base off, so this may be a read error. The missing conserved phenylalanine or tryptophan at the end of this CDR3 makes a read error likely. The chain recombines TRBV5-1 with TRBJ2-2; D remains unclear. The length of the CDR3 is 14 residues. V lost 1 base and J lost 6, with 10 bases in between. Germline loops: CDR1 SGHRS, CDR2 YFSETQ. Here the CDR3 reads CASSLSASAGELFS. The DNA of the CDR3 is TGCGCCAGCAGCTTGTCTGCGTCCGCCGGGGAGCTGTTTTCT.

This clonotype was seen at least ten times. The chain uses TRBV7-9 and TRBJ1-3, with D possibly matching TRBD1 (6 bases). CDR1 SEHNR and CDR2 FQNEAQ come from the germline V gene (reference sequence). The V gene lost 5 bases and the J gene lost 2 bases, with 10 bases spanning the gap. The CDR3 has 14 residues. The CDR3 DNA reads TGTGCCAGCAGCGTTAACAGGGCTGGAAACACCATATATTTT. Its protein is CASSVNRAGNTIYF.